The source of this T cell receptor (beta chain) is a study of blood T cell repertoires in COVID-19. Across the study: The study drew acute and convalescent COVID-19 samples from the United States, Italy and Spain.

Produced via immunoSEQ multiplex PCR; TCRdb's table is partial and in-frame only. The sample records 220,000 or so clones, 80% to 90% being singletons. V lost 4 bases, J lost 4 bases, and 8 bases stayed unmatched. The length of the CDR3 is 15 residues. Germline V gives CDR1 MDHEN, CDR2 SYDVKM. Sequenced: PBMCs or T cells enriched from blood (not recorded which). This sequence was found in a woman aged 18-35 years in a cohort exposed to, infected with or recovered from COVID-19 (not recorded which). The V and J genes are TRBV28 and TRBJ2-7; 9 bases match TRBD1. CDR3 residues: CASSSSGQGGYEQYF. The DNA of the CDR3 is TGTGCCAGCAGTTCCTCGGGACAGGGAGGATACGAGCAGTACTTC.